Below, 27 T cell receptor beta chains from the same sample are listed, as sequenced in a study of cytomegalovirus exposure and HLA in healthy donors (dated by TCRdb to about 2017). The library came from the immunoSEQ multiplex PCR assay. For the multiplex PCR, a mixture combining 60 forward primers for TCR Vbeta segments and 13 reverse primers for TCR Jbeta segments was used. This immuneACCESS table, as held by TCRdb, lists in-frame sequences with V and J called but not all clones. Of the missing ones, under half trace to an unresolved V gene in checked studies; the others have no known cause. For this sample the table gives about 130,000 clones, of which about three quarters were detected only once. The ten largest clones take up 4.2% of the sample. The sequencing input was PBMCs. These receptors all come from a man aged 45 to 65 in good health and CMV-seropositive.

The rearrangement joins TRBV5-4 to TRBJ2-1; 15 bases are shared with TRBD2. The CDR3 totals 18 residues. V lost 4 bases, J lost 6 bases, and 11 bases stayed unmatched. Germline lookup yields CDR1 SGHNT and CDR2 YYREEE (reference sequence). CDR3 amino acids: CASSPGLAGGTASNEQFF. The CDR3 DNA reads TGTGCCAGCAGCCCGGGACTAGCGGGAGGAACAGCGAGCAATGAGCAGTTCTTC.

The V and J genes are TRBV5-6 and TRBJ2-5; D perhaps matches TRBD1 (6 bases). Trimming cost V 1 base and J 2 bases, with 9 bases left between them. CDR1 is SGHDT, CDR2 YYEEEE, per germline. The CDR3 runs to 14 residues. The CDR3 sequence: CASSLRGGQETQYF. The CDR3 DNA follows: TGTGCCAGCAGCTTGCGAGGGGGTCAAGAGACCCAGTACTTC. Based on the CDR3 plus reference TRBV5-6 and TRBJ2-5, the full variable domain is DAGVTQSPTHLIKTRGQQVTLRCSPKSGHDTVSWYQQALGQGPQFIFQYYEEEERQRGNFPDRFSGHQFPNYSSELNVNALLLGDSALYLCASSLRGGQETQYFGPGTRLLVL.

This clone was picked up a small number of times. The V gene is TRBV9, the J gene TRBJ2-7, with D possibly being TRBD2 (6 bases). The CDR3 consists of 15 residues. From germline, CDR1 is SGDLS and CDR2 YYNGEE. The V end was cut by 4 bases, the J end by 1 base, with 15 bases between. DNA for the CDR3: TGTGCCAGCAGCAACCGGGACGGAGGGTCCTACGAGCAGTACTTC. Protein: CASSNRDGGSYEQYF.

J is TRBJ2-4 and V is TRBV6-1; TRBD2 aligns across 7 bases. The CDR3 totals 14 residues. Germline V gene sequence: CDR1 MNHNS, CDR2 SASEGT. V was clipped by 1 base and J by 6 bases; unmatched bases: 3. The CDR3 DNA follows: TGTGCCAGCAGTGAAGGAGGGAGGGGAAACATTCAGTACTTC. Translation: CASSEGGRGNIQYF.

This clone has just a few counts. The chain joins TRBV5-8 to TRBJ2-4, with D possibly being TRBD2 (5 bases). Trimming shortened V by 2 bases and J by 6 bases, and 15 bases separated the two germline ends. In germline, CDR1 is SGHTS, CDR2 YDEGEE. The CDR3 covers 15 residues. CDR3: CASSLVGMPGNIQYF. The CDR3 region has the DNA TGTGCCAGCAGCTTAGTCGGGATGCCCGGAAACATTCAGTACTTC.

The chain joins TRBV11-3 to TRBJ2-2; 12 bases are shared with TRBD2. CDR3 length: 17 residues. V gave up 5 bases and J gave up 1 base; unmatched junction bases: 5. Germline lookup yields CDR1 SGHNT and CDR2 YENEEA. The CDR3: CASSRLAGGRNTGELFF. CDR3 coding DNA: TGTGCCAGCAGCCGCCTAGCGGGAGGGCGGAACACCGGGGAGCTGTTTTTT.

The genes are TRBV7-9 and TRBJ1-1; D perhaps matches TRBD1 (6 bases). Germline-derived CDR1 and CDR2 are SEHNR and FQNEAQ (reference sequence). The V and J ends lost 1 base and 7 bases respectively, with 13 bases between them. CDR3 length: 14 amino acids. CDR3 nucleotide sequence: TGTGCCAGCAGCTTAGATACCACACAGGGTGAAGCTTTCTTT. Translating gives CASSLDTTQGEAFF.

For this clone: The junction departs from the called germline gene at one end, perhaps through a read error. This sequence joins TRBV29-1 and TRBJ2-3; D is possibly TRBD2 (5 bases). Germline values: CDR1 SQVTM, CDR2 ANQGSEA. This CDR3 comprises 14 residues. The CDR3 region has the DNA TGCAGCGTTCAAGAGGGTACCAGGACAGATACGCAGTATTTT. Translation: CSVQEGTRTDTQYF.

On this clone itself: The sample has other DNA sequences that encode this CDR3 too. The chain links TRBV5-4 to TRBJ1-6; TRBD1 matches at 7 bases. The ends lost 0 bases at V and 6 bases at J; junction bases unmatched: 0. CDR1 SGHNT and CDR2 YYREEE come from the germline V gene (reference sequence). The CDR3 has 14 residues. CDR3 region: CASSLGQGNSPLHF. The CDR3 nucleotides read TGTGCCAGCAGCTTGGGACAGGGTAATTCACCCCTCCACTTT.

This clone was counted a few times. The chain uses TRBV5-1 and TRBJ2-7; TRBD1 matches at 11 bases. The CDR3 extends over 15 amino acids. V lost 4 bases and J lost 0; bases outside the gene matches: 3. In germline, CDR1 is SGHRS, CDR2 YFSETQ. DNA of the CDR3: TGCGCCAGCAGCCCGGGGACAGGGGGCTCCTACGAGCAGTACTTC. Protein product: CASSPGTGGSYEQYF.

This chain's CDR3 is CASSGGMAGNTEAFF. The CDR3 DNA reads as TGTGCCAGCAGCGGGGGCATGGCTGGGAACACTGAAGCTTTCTTT. This sequence joins TRBV14 and TRBJ1-1, with D possibly TRBD1 on 6 matching bases. From germline, CDR1 is SGHDN and CDR2 FVKESK. Deletions cut 5 bases from V and 1 base from J, with 14 bases between. The CDR3 loop spans 15 amino acids.

The chain has TRBV11-2 and TRBJ2-7, with TRBD1 matching over 9 bases. Germline V gene lookup returns CDR1 SGHAT and CDR2 FQNNGV. The junction had 11 bases not matched to a gene; V was cut back by 0 bases and J by 5 bases. This CDR3 has 17 amino acids. The CDR3 DNA reads TGTGCCAGCAGCTTAGATCCAACCGGGACAGGGTACGACGAGCAGTACTTC. Translation gives CASSLDPTGTGYDEQYF.

This clone was found a few times. The chain has TRBV23-1 and TRBJ1-1, with 7 bases identical to TRBD1. TRBV23-1 is annotated as an ORF whose role is uncertain. V was clipped by 4 bases and J by 5 bases; unmatched bases: 4. The CDR3 runs 13 residues. The CDR3 DNA is TGCGCCAGCAGTCGGGCAGGGGGTACTGAAGCTTTCTTT. This sequence encodes CASSRAGGTEAFF.

The chain employs TRBV2 and TRBJ2-5, with 10 bases matching TRBD2. Germline V gives CDR1 SNHLY, CDR2 FYNNEI. The CDR3 spans 16 residues. The V gene end was trimmed by 4 bases and the J gene end by 4 bases; junction bases not matched to a gene: 9. The CDR3 DNA reads TGTGCCAGCAGTGCGGGGTTAGCGGGGGGCTCAGAGACCCAGTACTTC. Translated: CASSAGLAGGSETQYF.

The chain recombines TRBV7-9 with TRBJ2-2, with D perhaps matching TRBD1 (6 bases). Germline V gene sequence: CDR1 SEHNR, CDR2 FQNEAQ (reference sequence). The CDR3 loop spans 17 amino acids. Trimming shortened V by 1 base and J by 1 base, and 13 bases separated the two germline ends. CDR3 protein: CASSLVLGGVNTGELFF. In DNA form, the CDR3 reads TGTGCCAGCAGCTTAGTACTAGGGGGAGTGAACACCGGGGAGCTGTTTTTT.

The genes are TRBV5-5 and TRBJ2-7; 7 bases are shared with TRBD1. J gave up 0 bases and V 5 bases, and 8 bases lay outside the gene matches. Germline V CDR1 and CDR2: SGHKS, YYEKEE (reference sequence). The CDR3 contains 15 residues. CDR3 region: CASSNPGQSSYEQYF. The CDR3 region has the DNA TGTGCCAGCAGTAATCCGGGACAGAGCTCCTACGAGCAGTACTTC.

V gene TRBV7-9 combines with J gene TRBJ2-7, with 14 bases identical to TRBD2. Germline V gives CDR1 SEHNR, CDR2 FQNEAQ (reference sequence). The CDR3 has 17 residues. Trimming took 8 bases from V and 3 from J; bases not matched to a gene: 12. Written as DNA, the CDR3 is TGTGCCAGCGCCCCCCAAGGGGGGACTAGCGGGAGCTACGAGCAGTACTTC. Translation gives CASAPQGGTSGSYEQYF.

The count of this clone is one. This sequence joins TRBV6-1 and TRBJ2-7; tentative D call: TRBD1 (6 bases). Trimming shortened V by 3 bases and J by 3 bases, and 24 bases separated the two germline ends. The CDR3 loop spans 18 amino acids. The germline V gene encodes CDR1 MNHNS and CDR2 SASEGT. The CDR3 here is CASSETPGTIIGFYEQYF. Here the CDR3 DNA reads TGTGCCAGCAGTGAGACCCCCGGGACAATAATTGGATTCTACGAGCAGTACTTC.

This rearrangement joins TRBV6-5 to TRBJ1-2; 7 bases map to TRBD1. The CDR3 covers 15 residues. V shed 0 bases and J 6 bases; nucleotides not matched to a gene: 7. Germline V gives CDR1 MNHEY, CDR2 SVGAGI. CDR3 region: CASSYSTGTVDGYTF. The CDR3 region has the DNA TGTGCCAGCAGTTACTCGACTGGGACAGTCGATGGCTACACCTTC.

In this sample, this clone turned up once. The J gene is TRBJ2-7, the V gene TRBV15; 7 nucleotides align to TRBD1. This CDR3 comprises 14 residues. CDR1 is LNHNV, CDR2 YYDKDF, per germline (reference sequence). V gave up 9 bases and J gave up 0 bases; unmatched junction bases: 8. CDR3 DNA: TGTGCCACAAGTACCGGGACAGCCTCCTACGAGCAGTACTTC. Its translation: CATSTGTASYEQYF.

This clone was found once. The rearrangement uses TRBV6-1 and TRBJ2-5, with TRBD2 identical over 7 bases. Germline V gene lookup returns CDR1 MNHNS and CDR2 SASEGT. CDR3 length: 15 amino acids. Trimming at V came to 10 bases and at J to 2 bases, leaving 13 bases not matched to a gene. CDR3 protein: CATSGGGARQETQYF. CDR3 DNA sequence: TGTGCCACCTCTGGGGGAGGGGCACGTCAAGAGACCCAGTACTTC.

The V gene is TRBV2, the J gene TRBJ1-5, with TRBD1 identical over 7 bases. Germline V gene lookup returns CDR1 SNHLY and CDR2 FYNNEI. With V trimmed by 3 bases and J by 7 bases, 6 bases remained unmatched. The CDR3 spans 14 residues. Written as DNA, the CDR3 is TGTGCCAGCAGTGACTTGACAGGGTTCCAGCCCCAGCATTTT. It encodes CASSDLTGFQPQHF.

Regarding this clone: At one boundary the junction diverges from the germline segment, which might be a read error. Written as DNA, the CDR3 is TGTGCTAGCAGCTTAGTGTCTACACCGGGGGTCGAGCAGTACTTC. It codes for CASSLVSTPGVEQYF. This chain links TRBV7-7 with TRBJ2-5; weak D call: TRBD2 (6 bases). The assigned J gene may be wrong: the sequence end matches TRBJ2-7 better. CDR1 is SSHAT, CDR2 FNYEAQ, per germline (reference sequence). The CDR3 consists of 15 residues.

The table lists this clone with a few counts. The gene calls are TRBV6-6 and TRBJ2-7, with 8 bases that match TRBD1. Germline V gives CDR1 MNHNY, CDR2 SVGAGI (reference sequence). V was clipped by 4 bases and J by 4 bases; unmatched bases: 6. The CDR3 is 14 amino acids. The chain's CDR3 is CASSWAGGWYEQYF. In DNA form, the CDR3 reads TGTGCCAGCAGTTGGGCAGGGGGCTGGTACGAGCAGTACTTC.

V and J are TRBV21-1 and TRBJ1-1. TRBV21-1 is reported as a pseudogene. The CDR3 spans 15 residues. CDR3 in amino acids: CASSRGGGRGTEAFF. The CDR3 DNA is TGTGCCAGCAGCAGAGGCGGGGGCCGGGGCACTGAAGCTTTCTTT.

This chain connects TRBV7-2 to TRBJ2-2, with TRBD2 as a possible D gene (6 bases). Trimming removed 5 bases from V and 5 bases from J, with 18 bases in between. Germline values: CDR1 SGHTA, CDR2 FQGNSA. This CDR3 is built from 16 residues. This CDR3 is CASSPGQQGRTGELFF. DNA of the CDR3: TGTGCCAGCAGCCCAGGACAACAAGGGAGGACCGGGGAGCTGTTTTTT.

The chain combines TRBV27 with TRBJ1-6, with 9 bases identical to TRBD1. This CDR3 has 19 residues. Unmatched junction bases numbered 11, after V lost 5 bases and J lost 0 bases. Germline V gene sequence: CDR1 MNHEY, CDR2 SMNVEV (reference sequence). Here the CDR3 reads CASSPTQDRGPSYNSPLHF. The CDR3 DNA is TGTGCCAGCAGTCCTACCCAGGACAGGGGACCCTCCTATAATTCACCCCTCCACTTT.